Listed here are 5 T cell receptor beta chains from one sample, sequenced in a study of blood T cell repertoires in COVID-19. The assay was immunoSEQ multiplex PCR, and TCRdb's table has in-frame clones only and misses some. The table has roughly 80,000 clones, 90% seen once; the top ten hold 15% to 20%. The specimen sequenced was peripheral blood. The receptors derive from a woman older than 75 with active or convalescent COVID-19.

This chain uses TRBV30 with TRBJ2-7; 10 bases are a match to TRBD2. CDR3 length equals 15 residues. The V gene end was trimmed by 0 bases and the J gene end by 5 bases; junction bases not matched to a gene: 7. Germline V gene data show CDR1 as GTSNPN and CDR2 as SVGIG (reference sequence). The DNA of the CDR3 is TGTGCCTGGAGTGTAGGGCTAGCGGGGGACCACGAGCAGTACTTC. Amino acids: CAWSVGLAGDHEQYF.

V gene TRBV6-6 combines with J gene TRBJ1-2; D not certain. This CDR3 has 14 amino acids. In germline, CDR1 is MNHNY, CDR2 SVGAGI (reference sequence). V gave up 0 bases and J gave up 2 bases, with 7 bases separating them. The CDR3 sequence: CASSYSEANYGYTF. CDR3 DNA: TGTGCCAGCAGTTACTCTGAGGCCAACTATGGCTACACCTTC.

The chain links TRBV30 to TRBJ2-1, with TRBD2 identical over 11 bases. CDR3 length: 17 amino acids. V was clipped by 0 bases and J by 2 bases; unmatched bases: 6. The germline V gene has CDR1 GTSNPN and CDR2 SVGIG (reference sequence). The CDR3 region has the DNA TGTGCCTGGAGTGTACTAGCGGGGGCCCCCCCCTACAATGAGCAGTTCTTC. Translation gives CAWSVLAGAPPYNEQFF.

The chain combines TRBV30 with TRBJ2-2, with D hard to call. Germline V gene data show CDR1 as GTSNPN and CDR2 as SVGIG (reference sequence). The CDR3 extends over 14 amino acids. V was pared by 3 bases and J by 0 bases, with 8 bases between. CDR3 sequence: CAWRRQANTGELFF. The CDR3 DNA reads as TGTGCCTGGAGAAGACAAGCGAACACCGGGGAGCTGTTTTTT. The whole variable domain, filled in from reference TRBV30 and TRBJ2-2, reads SQTIHQWPATLVQPVGSPLSLECTVEGTSNPNLYWYRQAAGRGLQLLFYSVGIGQISSEVPQNLSASRPQDRQFILSSKKLLLSDSGFYLCAWRRQANTGELFFGEGSRLTVL.

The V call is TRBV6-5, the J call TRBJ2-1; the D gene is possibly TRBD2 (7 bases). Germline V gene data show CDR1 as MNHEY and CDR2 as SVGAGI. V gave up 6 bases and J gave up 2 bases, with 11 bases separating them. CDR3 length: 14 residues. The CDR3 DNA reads TGTGCCAGCAGGCGCGGGGGCACCTACAATGAGCAGTTCTTC. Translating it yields CASRRGGTYNEQFF.